This T cell receptor beta chain was profiled in a study of cytomegalovirus exposure and HLA in healthy donors. Study-level results: An analysis was carried out later, and it reportedly showed fewer N-insertions in an Asian-associated ancestry cluster than the 666-donor mean. Earlier analysis yielded a pattern in which most TCR beta V segments were productive about 90% or about 30% of the time.

Comment on this clone: The antigen is unknown.

Amplification used 60 Vbeta primers and 13 Jbeta primers. The table came from immunoSEQ multiplex PCR; TCRdb's copy has only in-frame clones and leaves some out. The top ten clones hold roughly 6.4% of a sample with some 160,000 clones, around 80% of them seen once. CDR3 length equals 13 residues. Trimming took 6 bases from V and 0 from J, leaving 9 bases between them. CDR1 SGHDN and CDR2 FVKESK come from the germline V gene. The sequence derives from a woman aged 40-49 years in good health and CMV-seropositive. This chain links TRBV14 with TRBJ2-7, with TRBD1 as a possible D gene (5 bases). Material for sequencing was PBMCs. For the CDR3, the DNA is TGTGCCAGCAGTCCAGACAGCTCCTACGAGCAGTACTTC. It encodes CASSPDSSYEQYF.